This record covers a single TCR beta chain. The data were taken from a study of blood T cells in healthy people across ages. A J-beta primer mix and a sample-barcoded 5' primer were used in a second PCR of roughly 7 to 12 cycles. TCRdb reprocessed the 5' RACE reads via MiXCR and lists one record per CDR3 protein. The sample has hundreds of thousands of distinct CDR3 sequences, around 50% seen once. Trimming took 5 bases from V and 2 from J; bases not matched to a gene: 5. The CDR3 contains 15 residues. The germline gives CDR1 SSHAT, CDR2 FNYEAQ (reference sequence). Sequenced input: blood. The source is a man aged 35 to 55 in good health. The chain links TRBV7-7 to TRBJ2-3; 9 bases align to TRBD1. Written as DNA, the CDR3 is TGTGCCAGCAGCCGGACAGGGGTCGTCACAGATACGCAGTATTTT. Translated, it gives CASSRTGVVTDTQYF.